This paragraph reports one TCR beta chain. Germline values: CDR1 MNHEY, CDR2 SVGAGI. This CDR3 contains 13 residues. The germline V and J ends were trimmed by 6 bases and 0 bases, with 9 bases remaining between them. With random hexamers, about 0.5 to 1 ug RNA was reverse transcribed. TCR beta CDR3 was amplified by immunoSEQ multiplex PCR. This amplification extended across 54 Vbeta and 13 Jbeta segments. TCRdb analysed the immunoSEQ multiplex PCR reads with MiXCR anew, one entry per CDR3 protein. The sample records about 190,000 distinct CDR3 sequences, roughly 90% being singletons. The data stem from a study of CD8 T cells in Susac syndrome. Study overall: The sequenced Susac syndrome patients included six who had clinically active disease and about 8 who were in remission. Patients with Susac syndrome were, at the time of blood collection, therapy-naive, maintained on corticosteroids, or maintained on intravenous immunoglobulin alone.

It was negative isolation that provided the CD8+ and CD4+ T cells, whereas TEMRA cells were enriched by FACS. This TCR was sampled from a human donor with Susac syndrome. The chain employs TRBV6-5 and TRBJ2-7; no definite D call. The sample taken for sequencing was CD4+ T cells from PBMCs. CDR3 residues: CASRASSSYEQYF. As DNA, the CDR3 is TGTGCCAGCAGGGCTTCCTCCTCCTACGAGCAGTACTTC.